A single sample is the source of the 30 T cell receptor beta chains below, sequenced in a study of T cell clonotyping in hematopoietic cell transplantation. The table came from immunoSEQ multiplex PCR; TCRdb's copy has only in-frame clones and leaves some out. The profile covers thousands of clones, with around 81% appearing a single time and roughly 15% taken by the ten largest. Documented time point: recipient sample about 28 days before transplant, after cytoreduction. This specimen consisted of peripheral blood mononuclear cells, obtained before stem cell transplant. These receptors were obtained from a woman aged 50 to 65 with acute myeloid leukemia. Some clones in this sample may be carry-over from other donors' samples.

V is TRBV7-2 and J is TRBJ2-3; TRBD2 aligns across 9 bases. Germline V gene lookup returns CDR1 SGHTA and CDR2 FQGNSA. There are 16 residues in the CDR3. V lost 3 bases and J lost 4; bases outside the gene matches: 8. The CDR3 reads CASSFRAGGPSDTQYF. CDR3 DNA sequence: TGTGCCAGCAGCTTCCGGGCGGGAGGGCCCTCAGATACGCAGTATTTT.

This chain links TRBV2 with TRBJ2-3; D might be TRBD1 or TRBD2, each matching 5 bases. The CDR3 has 14 residues. Germline V gives CDR1 SNHLY, CDR2 FYNNEI. V was trimmed by 7 bases and J by 1 base, leaving 12 bases between them. The CDR3 DNA reads TGTGCCAGCAAGATCGGGGACCGCACAGATACGCAGTATTTT. It codes for CASKIGDRTDTQYF.

The rearrangement uses TRBV2 and TRBJ1-5, with 7 bases lining up with TRBD1. Germline V lookup: CDR1 SNHLY, CDR2 FYNNEI. V lost 5 bases and J lost 4; bases outside the gene matches: 2. CDR3 length equals 13 residues. The CDR3 here is CASSSTGNQPQHF. Here the CDR3 DNA reads TGTGCCAGCAGTTCGACAGGGAATCAGCCCCAGCATTTT.

The chain couples TRBV7-3 to TRBJ2-3; tentative D call: TRBD1 (5 bases). CDR1 SGHTA and CDR2 FQGTGA come from the germline V gene. The CDR3 spans 14 residues. V was cut by 5 bases and J by 4 bases, with 13 bases left in between. This CDR3 is CASSQKGPADTQYF. In nucleotides, the CDR3 is TGTGCCAGCAGCCAAAAGGGGCCAGCAGATACGCAGTATTTT. The full variable domain, its missing parts supplied by reference TRBV7-3 and TRBJ2-3, is GAGVSQTPSNKVTEKGKYVELRCDPISGHTALYWYRQSLGQGPEFLIYFQGTGAADDSGLPNDRFFAVRPEGSVSTLKIQRTERGDSAVYLCASSQKGPADTQYFGPGTRLTVL.

This clone was found once. In nucleotides, the CDR3 is TGTGCCAGCAGGACCATAGCGGGATCCTACGAGCAGTACTTC. As protein: CASRTIAGSYEQYF. The V gene is TRBV27, the J gene TRBJ2-7; 8 positions match TRBD2. Germline CDR1 is MNHEY and CDR2 is SMNVEV (reference sequence). The CDR3 is 14 residues long. The V segment lost 6 bases and the J segment 1 base; nucleotides outside the gene matches: 5.

This rearrangement joins TRBV5-4 to TRBJ2-7; weak D call: TRBD2 (6 bases). This CDR3 has 16 amino acids. Germline CDR1 and CDR2: SGHNT and YYREEE (reference sequence). V was clipped by 3 bases and J by 6 bases, with 22 bases between them. The CDR3 reads CASSSMIAAGGSEQYF. CDR3 DNA sequence: TGTGCCAGCAGCTCCATGATAGCGGCTGGAGGGAGCGAGCAGTACTTC.

The J gene is TRBJ2-1, the V gene TRBV6-6; D unresolved. Germline V gene sequence: CDR1 MNHNY, CDR2 SVGAGI (reference sequence). This CDR3 spans 15 amino acids. Trimming pared 2 bases from V and 3 bases from J, leaving 11 bases between. CDR3 sequence: CASSYEAGSYNEQFF. The CDR3 region has the DNA TGTGCCAGCAGTTACGAGGCAGGAAGCTACAATGAGCAGTTCTTC.

This sequence joins TRBV11-2 and TRBJ2-5; 9 bases line up with TRBD2. V lost 5 bases, J lost 10 bases, and 11 bases stayed unmatched. The germline V gene has CDR1 SGHAT and CDR2 FQNNGV. CDR3 size: 14 residues. CDR3 amino acids: CASSPRLAEGVQYF. The CDR3 DNA is TGTGCCAGCAGCCCCCGACTAGCGGAGGGGGTCCAGTACTTC.

The chain uses TRBV19 and TRBJ1-6, with D possibly TRBD1 on 5 matching bases. The CDR3 runs to 16 residues. Germline-derived CDR1 and CDR2 are LNHDA and SQIVND (reference sequence). Trimming pared 5 bases from V and 1 base from J, leaving 12 bases between. The CDR3, as DNA: TGTGCCAGTAGTCCAAGGCAGGGATCCTATAATTCACCCCTCCACTTT. This translates into CASSPRQGSYNSPLHF.

This clone was recorded a few times. The V and J genes are TRBV9 and TRBJ2-2, with 7 bases aligning to TRBD1. The CDR3 totals 17 residues. In germline, CDR1 is SGDLS, CDR2 YYNGEE. Trimming removed 2 bases from V and 0 bases from J; junction bases left unmatched: 7. CDR3 DNA: TGTGCCAGCAGCGTCAGACAGGACAGGCCGAACACCGGGGAGCTGTTTTTT. Its translation: CASSVRQDRPNTGELFF.

This sequence joins TRBV28 and TRBJ2-7, with 7 nucleotides matching TRBD2. Germline V gene data show CDR1 as MDHEN and CDR2 as SYDVKM. The CDR3 extends over 15 amino acids. The chain's CDR3 is CALTKEGAGTYEQYF. CDR3 nucleotide sequence: TGTGCTCTAACGAAAGAGGGAGCGGGAACCTACGAGCAGTACTTC.

The J gene is TRBJ2-1, the V gene TRBV10-3; weak D call: TRBD2 (6 bases). CDR1 is ENHRY, CDR2 SYGVKD, per germline. The CDR3 spans 15 residues. Trimming left V 3 bases short and J 5 bases short, with 14 bases between. The CDR3 sequence: CAISDDGRPHNEQFF. CDR3 in DNA: TGTGCCATCAGTGATGACGGGAGACCCCACAATGAGCAGTTCTTC.

This chain joins TRBV5-6 and TRBJ1-1; weak D call: TRBD1 (5 bases). The CDR3 runs to 16 residues. V dropped 1 base and J dropped 0 bases, with 13 bases sitting between them. From germline, CDR1 is SGHDT and CDR2 YYEEEE. CDR3 amino acids: CASSLRAGTVNTEAFF. The CDR3 DNA reads TGTGCCAGCAGCTTGAGAGCCGGGACGGTGAACACTGAAGCTTTCTTT.

The chain links TRBV6-1 to TRBJ2-6, with D unclear. Between the trimmed V and J ends, which lost 5 bases and 4 bases, there was a span of 9 bases. Germline V gene data show CDR1 as MNHNS and CDR2 as SASEGT. The CDR3 runs 14 residues. The CDR3 DNA reads TGTGCCAGCAGTAGTTCTCTGGGGGCCAACGTCCTGACTTTC. Translating gives CASSSSLGANVLTF.

The gene calls are TRBV10-3 and TRBJ2-5; D possibly corresponds to TRBD1 (6 bases). CDR3 size: 13 residues. Germline values: CDR1 ENHRY, CDR2 SYGVKD. Trimming shortened V by 10 bases and J by 2 bases, and 14 bases separated the two germline ends. CDR3 DNA: TGTGCCAGCACCCGGGACACACAAGAGACCCAGTACTTC. Translation gives CASTRDTQETQYF.

The chain joins TRBV5-6 to TRBJ1-3, with 10 positions matching TRBD1. Germline V gene sequence: CDR1 SGHDT, CDR2 YYEEEE. CDR3 length: 17 residues. V trimming: 4 bases; J trimming: 0 bases; junction bases outside the gene matches: 7. The CDR3 is CASSRDRGWNSGNTIYF. The CDR3 nucleotides are TGTGCCAGCAGCAGGGACAGGGGTTGGAACTCTGGAAACACCATATATTTT.

This clone has more than one count but fewer than ten. This sequence joins TRBV7-8 and TRBJ1-1; D is ambiguous. Germline values: CDR1 SGHVS, CDR2 FQNEAQ. The V and J ends lost 5 bases and 4 bases respectively, with 11 bases between them. This CDR3 region has 13 residues. The CDR3 coding sequence is TGTGCCAGCAGCCAGAGGTGGACCACTGAAGCTTTCTTT. It codes for CASSQRWTTEAFF.

The chain joins TRBV27 to TRBJ1-1; the D is unclear. From germline, CDR1 is MNHEY and CDR2 SMNVEV (reference sequence). The CDR3 totals 14 residues. V shed 1 base and J shed 3 bases, with 9 bases lying between them. The chain's CDR3 is CASSLLTGDTEAFF. CDR3 DNA sequence: TGTGCCAGCAGTTTATTGACCGGGGACACTGAAGCTTTCTTT.

This chain links TRBV7-8 with TRBJ2-3, with D tentatively TRBD1 (5 bases). Trimming shortened V by 5 bases and J by 3 bases, and 6 bases separated the two germline ends. Germline loops: CDR1 SGHVS, CDR2 FQNEAQ. The CDR3 has 12 residues. In nucleotides, the CDR3 is TGTGCCAGCAGCAGGGGTACAGATACGCAGTATTTT. Translating it yields CASSRGTDTQYF.

The chain couples TRBV5-1 to TRBJ2-7; 7 positions agree with TRBD2. CDR1 and CDR2 from the germline V gene are SGHRS and YFSETQ. The CDR3 spans 15 residues. V gave up 1 base and J gave up 7 bases; unmatched junction bases: 11. CDR3 in DNA: TGCGCCAGCAGCTTGCGTTCTGCGGGGGATGCAGAGCAGTACTTC. Amino acids: CASSLRSAGDAEQYF. Combining the CDR3 with reference TRBV5-1 and TRBJ2-7 gives the whole variable domain KAGVTQTPRYLIKTRGQQVTLSCSPISGHRSVSWYQQTPGQGLQFLFEYFSETQRNKGNFPGRFSGRQFSNSRSEMNVSTLELGDSALYLCASSLRSAGDAEQYFGPGTRLTVT.

This sequence joins TRBV28 and TRBJ1-4; maybe TRBD1 (5 bases). V was pared by 8 bases and J by 4 bases, with 20 bases between. The CDR3 consists of 16 residues. The germline gives CDR1 MDHEN, CDR2 SYDVKM. The CDR3 DNA follows: TGTGCCAGCTCCTCTACGGGGGTGACACTTAATGAAAAACTGTTTTTT. It translates to CASSSTGVTLNEKLFF. The full variable domain, completed using reference TRBV28 and TRBJ1-4, is DVKVTQSSRYLVKRTGEKVFLECVQDMDHENMFWYRQDPGLGLRLIYFSYDVKMKEKGDIPEGYSVSREKKERFSLILESASTNQTSMYLCASSSTGVTLNEKLFFGSGTQLSVL.

This clone was counted a single time. This sequence joins TRBV10-2 and TRBJ2-1, with TRBD2 matching over 8 bases. J lost 6 bases, V lost 6 bases, and 7 bases had no gene match. Germline CDR1 and CDR2: WSHSY and SAAADI. CDR3 length: 14 residues. The CDR3: CASRLSGTSNEQFF. In DNA form, the CDR3 reads TGCGCCAGCAGACTATCCGGGACTAGCAATGAGCAGTTCTTC.

The V gene is TRBV28, the J gene TRBJ1-2; weak D call: TRBD1 (5 bases). Trimming stripped 3 bases from V and 8 bases from J, with 19 bases between. Per germline, CDR1 MDHEN and CDR2 SYDVKM. The CDR3 runs to 15 residues. In nucleotides, the CDR3 is TGTGCCAGCAGTTTTATCGGGGCGGGATCTGGAGGCTACACCTTC. Translating it yields CASSFIGAGSGGYTF.

This clone was seen only a few times. The V gene is TRBV19, the J gene TRBJ1-1, with unresolved D. The CDR3 is 13 residues long. Trimming cost V 7 bases and J 7 bases, with 16 bases left between them. Germline assignment: CDR1 LNHDA and CDR2 SQIVND (reference sequence). CDR3 residues: CASIGPWQLEAFF. The CDR3 DNA is TGTGCCAGTATAGGCCCCTGGCAGCTTGAAGCTTTCTTT.

The V and J genes are TRBV10-3 and TRBJ1-3; no firm D call. This CDR3 is 15 amino acids long. Germline V gives CDR1 ENHRY, CDR2 SYGVKD. Trimming cost V 8 bases and J 0 bases, with 14 bases left between them. CDR3 coding DNA: TGTGCCATCCGACCAAACCCGAGCTCTGGAAACACCATATATTTT. This sequence encodes CAIRPNPSSGNTIYF.

The rearrangement joins TRBV28 to TRBJ2-1, with TRBD1 matching over 9 bases. Germline CDR1 is MDHEN and CDR2 is SYDVKM. The ends lost 6 bases at V and 8 bases at J; junction bases unmatched: 8. CDR3 length: 14 amino acids. The chain's CDR3 is CASRGTGPGYEQFF. CDR3 nucleotide sequence: TGTGCCAGCAGAGGGACAGGGCCGGGTTATGAGCAGTTCTTC. The full variable domain, rest sourced from reference TRBV28 and TRBJ2-1, is DVKVTQSSRYLVKRTGEKVFLECVQDMDHENMFWYRQDPGLGLRLIYFSYDVKMKEKGDIPEGYSVSREKKERFSLILESASTNQTSMYLCASRGTGPGYEQFFGPGTRLTVL.

This rearrangement joins TRBV2 to TRBJ2-1; the match to TRBD2 covers 11 bases. V gave up 7 bases and J gave up 9 bases; unmatched junction bases: 17. The germline V gene has CDR1 SNHLY and CDR2 FYNNEI. The CDR3 covers 17 residues. The CDR3 here is CASKPSGRSLGSGEQFF. CDR3 nucleotide sequence: TGTGCCAGCAAGCCTAGCGGGAGGTCGTTGGGGTCCGGTGAGCAGTTCTTC.

The chain links TRBV28 to TRBJ2-1; D gene ambiguous. Germline CDR1 and CDR2: MDHEN and SYDVKM. CDR3 size: 12 residues. V lost 10 bases, J lost 4 bases, and 11 bases lay in between. The CDR3 region is CATWDRYNEQFF. The CDR3, as DNA: TGTGCCACCTGGGATCGATACAATGAGCAGTTCTTC.

The gene calls are TRBV11-2 and TRBJ1-4; TRBD1 matches at 9 bases. V shed 5 bases, J shed 8 bases, and the junction held 9 bases outside the gene matches. The CDR3 is 15 amino acids. CDR1 is SGHAT and CDR2 is FQNNGV in the germline V gene. The CDR3 loop is CASSRTGGASEKLFF. Here the CDR3 DNA reads TGTGCCAGCAGCCGCACAGGGGGCGCTTCGGAAAAACTGTTTTTT.

The chain couples TRBV4-1 to TRBJ2-7; 9 bases match TRBD2. Germline V gene lookup returns CDR1 MGHRA and CDR2 YSYEKL. V dropped 1 base and J dropped 4; count of bases not matched to a gene: 8. CDR3 length: 16 residues. DNA for the CDR3: TGCGCCAGCAGCCAAGGGGCTAGCGGGACACTTTACGAGCAGTACTTC. Its protein is CASSQGASGTLYEQYF.